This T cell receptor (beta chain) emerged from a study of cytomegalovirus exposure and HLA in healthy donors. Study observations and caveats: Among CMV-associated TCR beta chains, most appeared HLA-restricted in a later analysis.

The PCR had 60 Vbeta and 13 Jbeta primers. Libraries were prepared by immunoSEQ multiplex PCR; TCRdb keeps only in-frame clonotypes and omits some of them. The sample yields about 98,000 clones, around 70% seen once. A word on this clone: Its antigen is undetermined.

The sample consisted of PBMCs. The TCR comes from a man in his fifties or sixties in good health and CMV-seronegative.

As DNA, the CDR3 is TGTGCCAGCAGCTCGGGGACAGCTAGCAATCAGCCCCAGCATTTT. Protein sequence: CASSSGTASNQPQHF. The chain joins TRBV5-5 to TRBJ1-5; 7 bases fit TRBD1. Trimming took 3 bases from V and 0 from J; bases not matched to a gene: 3. CDR1 SGHKS and CDR2 YYEKEE come from the germline V gene (reference sequence). The CDR3 extends over 15 amino acids.